The rows below give T cell receptor beta chains drawn from one sample of a study of blood T cell repertoires in COVID-19. Here immunoSEQ multiplex PCR was the method, and the copy in TCRdb shows in-frame clones only, minus some. This table has about 200,000 clones, approximately 84% appearing once. The sequencing sample was made of PBMCs or T cells enriched from blood (not recorded which). Receptors originate from a man between 35 and 55 years old who had recovered from COVID-19. Each CDR3 is given without its conserved first and last residue. A D gene is named only where the DNA matches it firmly.

v_call d_call cdr3_aa
TRBV5-4 - ASSLGQPGYGYT
TRBV20-1 TRBD2 SASPTSGGVNGELF
TRBV2 TRBD2 ASAGGGGGETQY
TRBV5-4 TRBD2 ASSSGLAADDSYNEQF
TRBV30 TRBD1 AWSKQGAETEAF
TRBV10-3 TRBD1 AISESDRDSGYEQY
TRBV6-5 TRBD1 AIQGQANEKLF
TRBV14 - ASSPDRNYGYT
TRBV19 TRBD1 ASSTRMTGGDYGYT
TRBV19 - ASSNAGTPGNTIY
TRBV5-1 TRBD1 ASSIIDRGLYEQY
TRBV3-1/TRBV3-2 - ASSPSWGPVANSPLH
TRBV5-1 TRBD1 ASSFNRGPGEQY
TRBV4-1 TRBD1 ASSLGTVSNYGYT
TRBV4-2 - ASSQDWQYNSPLH
TRBV27 - ASTQLTNGYT
TRBV10-3 - ASSGGGGNQPQH
TRBV19 - ASSIGLAKNIQY
TRBV20-1 - SARGGDEQF
TRBV6-2/TRBV6-3 - ASSYRGFSLDQPQH
TRBV5-1 - ASSLYSMNTEAF
TRBV10-3 - AIGVMDSRYGYT
TRBV24-1 TRBD1 ATSDRDRVGYGYT
TRBV19 - ASSIGLSSGANVLT
TRBV15 TRBD1 ATSARQGALENF
TRBV28 TRBD1 ASSAGTVNSPLH
TRBV11-1 TRBD1 ASSPGQRYTEAF
TRBV4-1 - ASSQASTERQPQH
TRBV30 - AWSRRHEQY
TRBV11-2 - ASSSSDSYEQY
TRBV7-9 TRBD1 ASSFGQGLDSPLH
TRBV7-2 TRBD1 ASSRSPGQGTGELF
TRBV9 TRBD1 ASSVAGQGFTDTQY
TRBV7-9 - ASSLGGVFGTEAF
TRBV5-4 TRBD1 ASSWDRDRRTTAEAF
TRBV5-6 TRBD1 ASSSDRGSRSPLH
TRBV5-6 - ASSLPINEQF
TRBV6-5 TRBD1 ASSYSGQSGNTIY
TRBV6-2/TRBV6-3 - ASSYERGPNQPQH
TRBV3-1/TRBV3-2 - ASSLGPVVGYGYT
TRBV28 TRBD1 ASRTTGGYQPQH